The 9 T cell receptor beta chains given below trace back to one sample, sequenced in a study of blood T cells in healthy people across ages (dated by TCRdb to the mid-2010s). Libraries were constructed by 5' RACE. Instrument on record: Illumina HiSeq 2500. A second roughly 7 to 11 cycle PCR used a sample-barcoded 5' primer and a J-beta primer mix. The public reads were run again by TCRdb, first through fastp at Q25 and then through MiXCR, and only productive beta chains were kept. CDR3 protein sequences are deduplicated, and each keeps its most common genes and DNA. The sample table lists approximately 760,000 distinct CDR3 sequences, 25% of them with a count of one. The top ten hold roughly a tenth of the sample. This same sample was also part of a study on T cells of mothers and their children.

The sequencing sample was made of blood. These receptors all come from a boy between 10 and 17 years old in good health.

The chain recombines TRBV7-9 with TRBJ2-5, with 8 bases fitting TRBD2. Germline CDR1 is SEHNR and CDR2 is FQNEAQ (reference sequence). Losses at the gene ends were 3 bases for V and 7 bases for J; bases not matched to a gene: 7. The CDR3 has 14 amino acids. The CDR3 nucleotides read TGTGCCAGCAGCTTGGGGACTAGTGGGCTGACCCAGTACTTC. As protein: CASSLGTSGLTQYF.

Only a few counts were recorded for this clonotype. This chain connects TRBV7-2 to TRBJ1-5; the match to TRBD1 covers 8 bases. Germline CDR1 and CDR2: SGHTA and FQGNSA. Germline trimming cut 4 bases from V and 1 base from J; bases unmatched to any gene: 3. There are 15 residues in the CDR3. The CDR3 spells CASSWTGLSNQPQHF. The CDR3 bases are TGTGCCAGCAGCTGGACAGGGTTGAGCAATCAGCCCCAGCATTTT.

The chain uses TRBV18 and TRBJ2-5; 9 bases match TRBD1. Gene TRBJ2-1 matches the end of the DNA better, so the J call may be wrong. There are 15 residues in the CDR3. Germline V CDR1 and CDR2: KGHSH, LQKENI. CDR3 sequence: CASSPPGQGLNEQFF. CDR3 DNA sequence: TGTGCCAGCTCACCGCCGGGACAGGGTCTCAATGAGCAGTTCTTC.

A few counts support this clonotype. V gene TRBV2 combines with J gene TRBJ1-1; 7 bases match TRBD1. Germline V gene data show CDR1 as SNHLY and CDR2 as FYNNEI. V was clipped by 2 bases and J by 1 base; unmatched bases: 1. The CDR3 length is 14 residues. CDR3 bases: TGTGCCAGCAGTGAAAGACAGGGGAACACTGAAGCTTTCTTT. Translating gives CASSERQGNTEAFF.

This clonotype was found many times. V usage is TRBV4-3 and J usage is TRBJ1-5, with D hard to call. The germline V and J ends were trimmed by 0 bases and 7 bases, with 7 bases remaining between them. The CDR3 has 13 residues. Germline loops: CDR1 LGHNA, CDR2 YSLEER. The CDR3 bases are TGCGCCAGCAGCCAAGATATCGGCCAGCCCCAGCATTTT. As protein: CASSQDIGQPQHF.

J is TRBJ1-6 and V is TRBV6-2 or TRBV6-3; D not resolved. The germline V gene encodes CDR1 MNHEY and CDR2 SVGEGT. The CDR3 spans 13 residues. Trimming pared 5 bases from V and 11 bases from J, leaving 13 bases between. This CDR3 is CASSTNLPAPLHF. The CDR3 region has the DNA TGTGCCAGCAGTACGAACCTACCGGCACCCCTCCACTTT.

The chain employs TRBV2 and TRBJ1-1, with D perhaps matching TRBD1 (5 bases). Germline-derived CDR1 and CDR2 are SNHLY and FYNNEI. The V end lost 0 bases, the J end lost 5 bases, and 13 bases lay between the germline ends. The CDR3 consists of 15 residues. CDR3 loop: CASSEASGKGTEAFF. Written as DNA, the CDR3 is TGTGCCAGCAGTGAAGCTTCCGGGAAGGGGACTGAAGCTTTCTTT. Based on the CDR3 plus reference TRBV2 and TRBJ1-1, the full variable domain is EPEVTQTPSHQVTQMGQEVILRCVPISNHLYFYWYRQILGQKVEFLVSFYNNEISEKSEIFDDQFSVERPDGSNFTLKIRSTKLEDSAMYFCASSEASGKGTEAFFGQGTRLTVV.

This clonotype was observed a handful of times. The chain uses TRBV6-1 and TRBJ2-2; 11 nucleotides agree with TRBD2. Trimming at V came to 4 bases and at J to 4 bases, leaving 8 bases not matched to a gene. Germline loops: CDR1 MNHNS, CDR2 SASEGT. The length of the CDR3 is 17 residues. The CDR3 is CASSVLPSGGPTGELFF. For the CDR3, the DNA is TGTGCCAGCAGTGTCCTCCCTAGCGGGGGGCCCACCGGGGAGCTGTTTTTT.

This clonotype was seen a handful of times. The chain employs TRBV7-9 and TRBJ2-5; D gene uncertain. The tail of the sequence fits TRBJ2-7 better, so the J call may be wrong. In germline, CDR1 is SEHNR, CDR2 FQNEAQ (reference sequence). The CDR3 has 16 residues. CDR3: CASSLLDEGSVYEQYF. CDR3 nucleotide sequence: TGTGCCAGCAGCTTGCTGGACGAAGGCAGCGTTTACGAGCAGTACTTC.